This T cell receptor beta chain was identified during a study of T cell responses to AZD1222 COVID-19 vaccine. Here immunoSEQ multiplex PCR was the method, and the copy in TCRdb shows in-frame clones only, minus some. The sample shows around 110,000 clones, about four fifths of them seen only once. Study-wide results and limits: Donors were chiefly white British, with a greater number of females, and clonal diversity was perhaps underestimated.

The CDR3 runs to 16 residues. The V end was cut by 5 bases, the J end by 4 bases, with 18 bases between. Per germline, CDR1 MNHNY and CDR2 SVGAGI (reference sequence). A word on this clone: What it recognizes is unknown.

The source is an adult in good health. This rearrangement joins TRBV6-6 to TRBJ1-5; weak D call: TRBD1 (5 bases). The sample consisted of peripheral blood, taken on day 0 of AZD1222 vaccination. CDR3 coding DNA: TGTGCCAGCAGTACCTCCGGGACCGTAGGTAATCAGCCCCAGCATTTT. It translates to CASSTSGTVGNQPQHF.